This TCR beta chain emerged from a study of graft-versus-host responses after intestinal transplantation. Whole-study findings and limits: Maximum circulating GvH clone levels tracked with early post-transplant HvG decreases.

Germline V gene sequence: CDR1 LNHDA, CDR2 SQIVND (reference sequence). V lost 4 bases and J lost 10, with 16 bases in between. The CDR3 consists of 13 residues. Using immunoSEQ multiplex PCR, the repertoire was profiled, and TCRdb retains in-frame clones only, with some absent. The sample consists of about 120,000 clones, 85% to 95% of them appearing once. With respect to this clone: Antigen specificity is unknown.

The specimen comprised unstimulated CD4+ T cells sorted from spleen or lymph node cells, sampled before transplant. The rearrangement joins TRBV19 to TRBJ1-1; D ambiguous. The sequence was collected from a human donor who was the organ donor for an intestinal transplant. For the CDR3, the DNA is TGTGCCAGTAGTACCCAAGGGATCTCCGGAGCTTTCTTT. Translating it yields CASSTQGISGAFF.